This entry lists 8 T cell receptor beta chains sequenced from one sample in a study of PD-1 blockade in classical Hodgkin lymphoma. The repertoire was sequenced with immunoSEQ multiplex PCR; TCRdb's copy has only in-frame clones and lacks some. The sample carries around 93,000 clones, around 78% recorded once. Time point specified: cycle 4 day 1 (C4D1), after five to seven weeks of nivolumab. All patients experienced relapse after autologous stem cell transplantation, and brentuximab vedotin exposure was variable. This specimen consisted of peripheral blood mononuclear cells (PBMCs), obtained before the fourth cycle of nivolumab. These TCRs come from a human donor with classical Hodgkin lymphoma.

The chain employs TRBV4-1 and TRBJ1-2; a weak D match, TRBD1 (5 bases). Trimming shortened V by 3 bases and J by 1 base, and 15 bases separated the two germline ends. The germline V gene has CDR1 MGHRA and CDR2 YSYEKL. The CDR3 totals 16 residues. DNA of the CDR3: TGCGCCAGCAGCCAGCTTTACAGGCTGAATAACTATGGCTACACCTTC. Amino acid sequence: CASSQLYRLNNYGYTF.

The V gene is TRBV27, the J gene TRBJ2-3; D unresolved. CDR3 size: 13 residues. The V and J ends lost 5 bases and 4 bases respectively, with 10 bases between them. CDR1 and CDR2 (germline): MNHEY, SMNVEV (reference sequence). This CDR3 is CASSTHSADTQYF. CDR3 nucleotides: TGTGCCAGCAGTACACACAGCGCAGATACGCAGTATTTT.

This chain uses TRBV5-1 with TRBJ2-2; perhaps TRBD1 as D (6 bases). Trimming shortened V by 4 bases and J by 0 bases, and 10 bases separated the two germline ends. The CDR3 runs to 15 residues. CDR1 and CDR2 from the germline V gene are SGHRS and YFSETQ. CDR3 residues: CASSRDRPNTGELFF. CDR3 DNA: TGCGCCAGCAGCCGAGACAGGCCGAACACCGGGGAGCTGTTTTTT.

This clone was recorded a few times. The genes are TRBV10-3 and TRBJ1-1; D is uncertain. In germline, CDR1 is ENHRY, CDR2 SYGVKD. The CDR3 runs to 12 residues. V lost 9 bases and J lost 3, with 11 bases in between. The CDR3 loop is CAIGPRDTEAFF. The CDR3 DNA reads as TGTGCCATAGGCCCGCGGGACACTGAAGCTTTCTTT.

The rearrangement uses TRBV5-4 and TRBJ1-2; TRBD1 matches 7 bases. J gave up 3 bases and V 4 bases, and 9 bases lay outside the gene matches. Germline V gene sequence: CDR1 SGHNT, CDR2 YYREEE (reference sequence). This CDR3 region has 15 residues. In DNA, the CDR3 is TGTGCCAGCAGCATCACAGGGGTAGCTTACTATGGCTACACCTTC. The encoded protein is CASSITGVAYYGYTF.

The rearrangement links TRBV7-3 to TRBJ2-1; 9 bases map to TRBD2. The CDR3 contains 15 residues. The trim removed 2 bases at V and 6 bases at J, leaving 5 bases unmatched. The germline CDR1 and CDR2 sequences are SGHTA and FQGTGA. The CDR3, as DNA: TGTGCCAGCAGCTTATATGGGACTAGCCTCAATGAGCAGTTCTTC. Translating it yields CASSLYGTSLNEQFF.

The CDR3 bases are TGTGCCAGTACCCACTCCGGGACCCTCCAACAGGAGCAGTTCTTC. This sequence encodes CASTHSGTLQQEQFF. J is TRBJ2-1 and V is TRBV19; D could derive from TRBD1 or TRBD2 (5 bases each). The CDR3 covers 15 residues. Germline-derived CDR1 and CDR2 are LNHDA and SQIVND (reference sequence). V dropped 7 bases and J dropped 10 bases, with 23 bases sitting between them.

The chain carries TRBV6-6 and TRBJ2-7; D is uncertain. The CDR3 runs to 12 residues. Trimming removed 5 bases from V and 2 bases from J, with 7 bases in between. Germline loops: CDR1 MNHNY, CDR2 SVGAGI (reference sequence). Written as DNA, the CDR3 is TGTGCCAGCAGTCCTACTCCCTACGAGCAGTACTTC. Translated, it gives CASSPTPYEQYF.